Listed below are T cell receptor beta chains from one sample, sequenced in a study of preoperative IRX-2 immunotherapy in early breast cancer. TCRdb keeps only in-frame clones here, not all; method: immunoSEQ multiplex PCR. The sample carries roughly 27,000 clones, roughly 80% recorded once. This sample comprised lymph node tissue, obtained after IRX-2 immunotherapy. The source is a human donor with breast cancer. The CDR3 runs from the conserved cysteine through the conserved F or W. The D gene is left open where the match is weak. For some rows the clone size is stated as once, few or many, or as a class when expanded; others skip it.

- | TRBJ1-3 | TRBV6-7 | - | TGTGCCAGCAGTTACTCCCTGAGGGCAGGGGTTGGAAACACCATATATTTT | CASSYSLRAGVGNTIYF
- | TRBJ1-5 | TRBV6-8 | once | TGTGCCAGCAGTTATGATGGTTTCAATCAGCCCCAGCATTTT | CASSYDGFNQPQHF
TRBD2 | TRBJ2-3 | TRBV11-3 | medium-sized | TGTGCCAGCAGCTTAGGCGGGAGGGCCAGGCCAGATACGCAGTATTTT | CASSLGGRARPDTQYF
- | TRBJ1-5 | TRBV15 | - | TGTGCCACCAGCAGAGATGGAGGGGAGAGCAATCAGCCCCAGCATTTT | CATSRDGGESNQPQHF
- | TRBJ2-3 | TRBV6-8 | - | TGTGCCAGCAGCCCTTTTCGCGCGGGGAGTAGCACAGATACGCAGTATTTT | CASSPFRAGSSTDTQYF
TRBD1 | TRBJ1-5 | TRBV19 | - | TGTGCCAGTAGTATCGACAGGGTTCGCAATCAGCCCCAGCATTTT | CASSIDRVRNQPQHF
TRBD1 | TRBJ1-1 | TRBV18 | - | TGTGCCAGCTCACCGTTAGACAGGGAGACTGAAGCTTTCTTT | CASSPLDRETEAFF
- | TRBJ1-5 | TRBV19 | - | TGTGCCAGTAGCCAAAGTGGCGGCTATCAGCCCCAGCATTTT | CASSQSGGYQPQHF
- | TRBJ1-3 | TRBV19 | few | TGTGCCAGTAGTATGGGAACCACGGCTTCTGGAAACACCATATATTTT | CASSMGTTASGNTIYF
- | TRBJ2-3 | TRBV11-3 | - | TGTGCCAGCACGCTTCGGCCGGGGGGCTCGTCAGATACGCAGTATTTT | CASTLRPGGSSDTQYF
- | TRBJ1-4 | TRBV10-3 | few | TGTGCCATCAGTGAGTCGGGGGGAGACAAGGGGGAACTGTTTTTT | CAISESGGDKGELFF
TRBD1 | TRBJ2-7 | TRBV11-3 | - | TGTGCCAGCAGCTTGGAATTCGGACAGGGGGATCCCCACGAGCAGTACTTC | CASSLEFGQGDPHEQYF
TRBD2 | TRBJ2-2 | TRBV28 | - | TGTGCCAGCAGTTTCGGGATAGCGGGAGATATCGCCGGGGAGCTGTTTTTT | CASSFGIAGDIAGELFF
TRBD1 | TRBJ1-1 | TRBV7-1 | - | TGTGCCAGCAGCTTAGGTCCGGGACAGGGAAAGAACACTGAAGCTTTCTTT | CASSLGPGQGKNTEAFF
TRBD1 | TRBJ1-1 | TRBV19 | - | TGTGCCAGTAGTATTTTGAGAGGGGGCGCGGAAACTGAAGCTTTCTTT | CASSILRGGAETEAFF
TRBD2 | TRBJ2-7 | TRBV19 | medium-sized | TGTGCCAGTAGTAAAGGACTAGCGGGGGACGAGCAGTACTTC | CASSKGLAGDEQYF
TRBD1 | TRBJ2-1 | TRBV18 | - | TGTGCCAGCTCACCAGACTACGACAGGGGGCTGGATGAGCAGTTCTTC | CASSPDYDRGLDEQFF
TRBD1 | TRBJ2-7 | TRBV11-3 | - | TGTGCCAGCAGCCGAGGTGCGGGACAGGGTTCGTACGAGCAGTACTTC | CASSRGAGQGSYEQYF
TRBD1 | TRBJ2-1 | TRBV12-5 | - | TGTGCTAGTGGCCAGTCCGGGACAGGGTTGAGGGAGCAGTTCTTC | CASGQSGTGLREQFF
- | TRBJ2-2 | TRBV6-8 | - | TGTGCCAGCAGTGATTGGGGGACTACCGGGGAGCTGTTTTTT | CASSDWGTTGELFF
- | TRBJ1-1 | TRBV12-5 | few | TGTGCTAGTGGTTTGTGGGAGAACACTGAAGCTTTCTTT | CASGLWENTEAFF
- | TRBJ2-5 | TRBV11-3 | - | TGTGCCAGCAGCTTGGCTCGGGAAACAGGGGAGACCCAGTACTTC | CASSLARETGETQYF
- | TRBJ2-4 | TRBV6-8 | - | TGTGCCAGCAGTTCCCGGGCTGCTTTAGCCAAAAACATTCAGTACTTC | CASSSRAALAKNIQYF
- | TRBJ2-6 | TRBV5-1 | - | TGCGCCAGCAGCTTGTTGGGGGAGGCTGGGGCCAACGTCCTGACTTTC | CASSLLGEAGANVLTF
- | TRBJ2-7 | TRBV7-1 | - | TGTGCCAGCAGCTGGGGGACGGCGGTCGGCGAGCAGTACTTC | CASSWGTAVGEQYF
- | TRBJ2-7 | TRBV1 | - | TGCGCCAGCAGCCAACCGGGGATATACGAGCAGTACTTC | CASSQPGIYEQYF
TRBD2 | TRBJ2-3 | TRBV6-8 | few | TGTGCCAGCAGGTCGTCGACTAGCGGGAATGCGGATACGCAGTATTTT | CASRSSTSGNADTQYF
- | TRBJ2-6 | TRBV11-3 | - | TGTGCCAGCAGCTTTCAACAACAGGGCCCTGGGGCCAACGTCCTGACTTTC | CASSFQQQGPGANVLTF
TRBD2 | TRBJ2-1 | TRBV15 | - | TGTGCCACCAGCAGAGATAGCGGGAGACGGGGCAATGAGCAGTTCTTC | CATSRDSGRRGNEQFF
- | TRBJ1-2 | TRBV5-1 | few | TGCGCCAGCAGCTTGGGTACGGGTTACGATGGCTACACCTTC | CASSLGTGYDGYTF
TRBD2 | TRBJ2-2 | TRBV28 | - | TGTGCCAGCAGTTCCTCTAGCGGGTACGAATCCGGGGAGCTGTTTTTT | CASSSSSGYESGELFF
- | TRBJ2-4 | TRBV30 | - | TGTGCCTGGAGTGTACCCGGGGTTCAAAACATTCAGTACTTC | CAWSVPGVQNIQYF
TRBD2 | TRBJ2-3 | TRBV11-3 | - | TGTGCCAGCAGCTTGGCTAGCGGCAGCACAGATACGCAGTATTTT | CASSLASGSTDTQYF
- | TRBJ2-2 | TRBV6-8 | - | TGTGCCAGCAGATCGACAGAGACGAACACCGGGGAGCTGTTTTTT | CASRSTETNTGELFF
- | TRBJ1-5 | TRBV11-3 | few | TGTGCCAGCAGCGAGGGGAAGGGCAATCAGCCCCAGCATTTT | CASSEGKGNQPQHF
- | TRBJ1-5 | TRBV29-1 | - | TGCAGCGTAGCAGGGGCAAATCAGCCCCAGCATTTT | CSVAGANQPQHF
- | TRBJ1-2 | TRBV6-8 | - | TGTGCCAGCAGTCTACAGGGAACTCGGGGCTACACCTTC | CASSLQGTRGYTF
- | TRBJ2-1 | TRBV7-6 | - | TGTGCCAGCAGCCCTGGGTACGGAGGGGGCAATGAGCAGTTCTTC | CASSPGYGGGNEQFF
- | TRBJ2-1 | TRBV1 | - | TGCACCAGCAGCCAAGATCTTGGGACTATAAATCCCCCAGGCTCCTACAATGAGCAGTTCTTC | CTSSQDLGTINPPGSYNEQFF
- | TRBJ1-5 | TRBV11-3 | medium-sized | TGTGCCAGCAGCGTCCGGGACGGAAATCAGCCCCAGCATTTT | CASSVRDGNQPQHF
TRBD2 | TRBJ2-3 | TRBV29-1 | - | TGCAGCGTTGAGGGGCGGGAGTCCGGAGATACGCAGTATTTT | CSVEGRESGDTQYF
- | TRBJ1-2 | TRBV28 | - | TGTGCCAGCAGTTCCCCGGCAGGGCCCTATGGCTACACCTTC | CASSSPAGPYGYTF
- | TRBJ2-1 | TRBV6-8 | - | TGTGCCAGCAGACCTACTAGATTTGGCTACAATGAGCAGTTCTTC | CASRPTRFGYNEQFF
- | TRBJ1-1 | TRBV29-1 | - | TGCAGCGTAGGACAAGGAGGGGACACTGAAGCTTTCTTT | CSVGQGGDTEAFF
TRBD2 | TRBJ2-7 | TRBV11-3 | - | TGTGCCAGCAGCTTGGCCGGGACTAGCGGGGGCGAGCAGTACTTC | CASSLAGTSGGEQYF
- | TRBJ2-6 | TRBV6-8 | - | TGTGCCAGCAGTTACCTCAAGGGGTCTGGGGCCAACGTCCTGACTTTC | CASSYLKGSGANVLTF
- | TRBJ2-3 | TRBV29-1 | - | TGCAGCGTTGTTAGGGATGGGGATACGCAGTATTTT | CSVVRDGDTQYF
- | TRBJ2-7 | TRBV15 | - | TGTGCCACCAGCATAGGGCTGGAGGGTTACGAGCAGTACTTC | CATSIGLEGYEQYF
TRBD1 | TRBJ2-7 | TRBV6-8 | - | TGTGCCAGCAGTTCTGGACAGGCGCCCTACGAGCAGTACTTC | CASSSGQAPYEQYF
- | TRBJ1-3 | TRBV25-1 | - | TGTGCCAGCAGTGAACGTGGAAACACCATATATTTT | CASSERGNTIYF
TRBD2 | TRBJ2-1 | TRBV19 | - | TGTGCCAGTAGTATAACAAGCGGGGAAAACAATGAGCAGTTCTTC | CASSITSGENNEQFF